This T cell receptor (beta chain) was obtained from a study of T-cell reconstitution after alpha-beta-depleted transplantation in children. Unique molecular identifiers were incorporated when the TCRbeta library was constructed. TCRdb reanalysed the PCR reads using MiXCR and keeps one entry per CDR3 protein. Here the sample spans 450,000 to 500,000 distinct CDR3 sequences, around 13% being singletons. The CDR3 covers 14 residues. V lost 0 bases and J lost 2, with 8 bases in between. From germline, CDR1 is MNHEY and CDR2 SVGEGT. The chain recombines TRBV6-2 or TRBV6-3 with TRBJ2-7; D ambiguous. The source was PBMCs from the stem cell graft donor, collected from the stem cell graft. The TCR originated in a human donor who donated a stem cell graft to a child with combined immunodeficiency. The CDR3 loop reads CASSYSFGPYEQYF. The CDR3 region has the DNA TGTGCCAGCAGTTACTCCTTCGGCCCCTACGAGCAGTACTTC.